The 20 T cell receptor beta chains below were found in one sample sequenced in a study of T cells in Graves' hyperthyroidism and ophthalmopathy. The TCR beta CDR3 regions underwent amplification using RNA transcripts as the source. First-round RT-PCR of the TCR CDR3 relied on the HTBI primer set. TCRdb itself ran the multiplex PCR reads through MiXCR, one entry per CDR3 protein. In the table there are 95,000 to 110,000 distinct CDR3 sequences, 16% of which are singletons. The sample comprised blood. These receptor sequences come from a woman aged 50 to 60 with Graves' hyperthyroidism.

This clonotype has more than one count but fewer than ten. The chain joins TRBV4-1 to TRBJ1-2; D gene unclear. This CDR3 has 14 amino acids. Trimming stripped 1 base from V and 4 bases from J, with 10 bases between. CDR1 and CDR2 (germline): MGHRA, YSYEKL. The CDR3 loop is CASSQVPETYGYTF. The CDR3 DNA reads TGCGCCAGCAGCCAAGTTCCGGAAACCTATGGCTACACCTTC.

This clonotype was picked up many times. The rearrangement links TRBV6-2 or TRBV6-3 to TRBJ2-1; D unclear. The CDR3 contains 12 residues. Trimming removed 8 bases from V and 7 bases from J, with 12 bases in between. In germline, CDR1 is MNHEY, CDR2 SVGEGT. CDR3 amino acids: CASGGLGNEQFF. The CDR3, as DNA: TGTGCCAGCGGCGGCTTGGGGAATGAGCAGTTCTTC.

This clonotype was seen many times. The rearrangement links TRBV7-9 to TRBJ2-1, with 12 bases aligning to TRBD2. With 5 bases clipped from V and 8 bases from J, the junction kept 10 bases outside the gene matches. The CDR3 sequence is 16 residues long. CDR1 and CDR2 from the germline V gene are SEHNR and FQNEAQ (reference sequence). The CDR3 loop is CASSGVTSGSMDEQFF. In DNA form, the CDR3 reads TGTGCCAGCAGCGGGGTGACTAGCGGGAGTATGGATGAGCAGTTCTTC.

The chain employs TRBV13 and TRBJ1-1; D might be TRBD1 (5 bases). This CDR3 is 14 amino acids long. With 7 bases removed from V and 1 base from J, the gap between germline ends came to 13 bases. Germline V CDR1 and CDR2: PRHDT, FYEKMQ (reference sequence). The CDR3 is CASINGGTNTEAFF. The CDR3 coding sequence is TGTGCCAGCATCAATGGGGGGACGAACACTGAAGCTTTCTTT.

This clonotype was recorded many times. The gene calls are TRBV2 and TRBJ2-5, with 11 nucleotides matching TRBD1. Germline CDR1 reads SNHLY; CDR2 reads FYNNEI. The V and J ends lost 3 bases and 5 bases, in that order; junction bases with no gene match: 2. CDR3 length: 14 amino acids. Here the CDR3 DNA reads TGTGCCAGCAGTGAGGACAGGGGGCGGGAGACCCAGTACTTC. Amino acids: CASSEDRGRETQYF.

This clonotype was seen ten or more times. A read error may produce the germline difference seen at one junction end. The chain's CDR3 is CANSQDPGGIGAGANVLTF. For the CDR3, the DNA is TGCGCCAACAGCCAAGATCCAGGGGGGATTGGGGCTGGGGCCAACGTCCTGACTTTC. V gene TRBV4-1 combines with J gene TRBJ2-6; D may be TRBD1 (7 bases). Germline V gene sequence: CDR1 MGHRA, CDR2 YSYEKL. There are 19 residues in the CDR3.

This clonotype was recorded at least ten times. The chain combines TRBV3-1 with TRBJ1-1, with D unresolved. This CDR3 contains 11 residues. Germline CDR1 reads LGHDT; CDR2 reads YNNKEL (reference sequence). Trimming left V 2 bases short and J 8 bases short, with 6 bases between. The CDR3 nucleotides are TGTGCCAGCAGCCAAAGAGGCGAAGCTTTCTTT. Residues: CASSQRGEAFF.

This clonotype was seen many times. The chain has TRBV28 and TRBJ1-5; D is possibly TRBD1 (5 bases). Trimming pared 3 bases from V and 4 bases from J, leaving 16 bases between. The CDR3 has 16 amino acids. Germline-derived CDR1 and CDR2 are MDHEN and SYDVKM. The CDR3 bases are TGTGCCAGCAGTTTCGGGGCATGGGCACTAAATCAGCCCCAGCATTTT. Encoded protein: CASSFGAWALNQPQHF.

The sample holds many counts of this clonotype. The missing conserved phenylalanine or tryptophan at the end of this CDR3 makes a read error likely. The J gene is TRBJ1-5, the V gene TRBV6-6; 7 nucleotides match TRBD1. With 0 bases clipped from V and 5 bases from J, the junction kept 4 bases outside the gene matches. The CDR3 has 15 residues. Germline V CDR1 and CDR2: MNHNY, SVGAGI (reference sequence). CDR3 nucleotide sequence: TGTGCCAGCAGTTACTCGACAGGGACGGATCAGCCCCAGCATCTT. Protein: CASSYSTGTDQPQHL.

This clonotype was recorded many times. V gene TRBV15 combines with J gene TRBJ1-1; D is ambiguous. V dropped 0 bases and J dropped 1 base, with 9 bases sitting between them. The length of the CDR3 is 15 residues. The germline CDR1 and CDR2 sequences are LNHNV and YYDKDF (reference sequence). CDR3 loop: CATSREPEQNTEAFF. CDR3 DNA: TGTGCCACCAGCAGAGAACCGGAACAGAACACTGAAGCTTTCTTT.

This clonotype was counted many times. The CDR3 bases are TGTGCCAGCAGCTCCCAGGGGACCAACACTGAAGCTTTCTTT. This encodes CASSSQGTNTEAFF. This chain links TRBV13 with TRBJ1-1; D is perhaps TRBD1 (6 bases). The V end was cut by 4 bases, the J end by 2 bases, with 11 bases between. The CDR3 spans 14 residues. Germline V gene sequence: CDR1 PRHDT, CDR2 FYEKMQ (reference sequence).

The chain links TRBV28 to TRBJ2-2; TRBD2 agrees at 12 bases. V shed 0 bases, J shed 6 bases, and the junction held 5 bases outside the gene matches. There are 17 residues in the CDR3. CDR1 and CDR2 from the germline V gene are MDHEN and SYDVKM. The CDR3 nucleotides are TGTGCCAGCAGTTTATGGCGCCTAGCGGGAGGGCCCGGGGAGCTGTTTTTT. Translating it yields CASSLWRLAGGPGELFF.

DNA for the CDR3: TGTGCCAGCAGCCCCCCTCATCATAATGAGCAGTTCTTC. Protein product: CASSPPHHNEQFF. The J gene is TRBJ2-1, the V gene TRBV7-9; no clear D. Between the trimmed V and J ends, which lost 5 bases and 7 bases, there was a span of 12 bases. Per germline, CDR1 SEHNR and CDR2 FQNEAQ (reference sequence). The CDR3 is 13 amino acids.

This clonotype was counted at least ten times. The rearrangement links TRBV3-1 to TRBJ2-2; D is unresolved. There are 15 residues in the CDR3. The V gene lost 1 base and the J gene lost 4 bases, with 10 bases spanning the gap. Germline V gene sequence: CDR1 LGHDT, CDR2 YNNKEL (reference sequence). For the CDR3, the DNA is TGTGCCAGCAGCCAAGGGCGTTTTCCCACCGGGGAGCTGTTTTTT. The encoded protein is CASSQGRFPTGELFF. Full variable domain (missing parts from reference TRBV3-1 and TRBJ2-2): DTAVSQTPKYLVTQMGNDKSIKCEQNLGHDTMYWYKQDSKKFLKIMFSYNNKELIINETVPNRFSPKSPDKAHLNLHINSLELGDSAVYFCASSQGRFPTGELFFGEGSRLTVL.

Ten or more counts support this clonotype. The chain is built from TRBV12-5 and TRBJ2-7; no reliable D call. Germline V gene data show CDR1 as LGHNT and CDR2 as FRNRAP. CDR3 length equals 15 residues. V dropped 2 bases and J dropped 0 bases, with 11 bases sitting between them. CDR3 region: CASGLSRNASYEQYF. CDR3 in DNA: TGTGCTAGTGGTTTGTCGCGAAACGCCTCCTACGAGCAGTACTTC.

The table lists this clonotype with a few counts. The germline gene is not matched at one end of the junction; a read error may be the cause. As DNA, the CDR3 is TGTGCCAGCAGCATCTCCGGGCAACAACCGAACACCGGGGGGCTGTTTTTT. Translating it yields CASSISGQQPNTGGLFF. This chain uses TRBV9 with TRBJ2-2, with D possibly being TRBD2 (6 bases). This CDR3 has 17 amino acids. CDR1 is SGDLS and CDR2 is YYNGEE in the germline V gene.

This clonotype appeared many times. The chain combines TRBV2 with TRBJ1-1, with TRBD1 matching over 8 bases. Germline loops: CDR1 SNHLY, CDR2 FYNNEI. The CDR3 length is 13 residues. After removal of 5 bases from V and 6 bases from J, the junction contained 5 bases not matched to a gene. In nucleotides, the CDR3 is TGTGCCAGCAGTTCCCAGGGGGCCTCTGAAGCTTTCTTT. Translating it yields CASSSQGASEAFF.

This clonotype was seen at least ten times. The chain recombines TRBV7-2 with TRBJ2-1, with D unresolved. The V end lost 1 base, the J end lost 4 bases, and 8 bases lay between the germline ends. Per germline, CDR1 SGHTA and CDR2 FQGNSA. This CDR3 is 14 amino acids long. CDR3 sequence reads: CASSLEPSYNEQFF. In DNA, the CDR3 is TGTGCCAGCAGCTTAGAGCCAAGTTACAATGAGCAGTTCTTC.

This clonotype has a count of ten or more. The chain combines TRBV28 with TRBJ2-3; the D is unclear. Germline V gene sequence: CDR1 MDHEN, CDR2 SYDVKM. The CDR3 is 16 residues long. V lost 4 bases to trimming and J lost 1 base, with 15 bases between them. The CDR3 DNA follows: TGTGCCAGCAGTTCGACTGGCAGGTCAGGCACAGATACGCAGTATTTT. Amino acid sequence: CASSSTGRSGTDTQYF.

This clonotype was seen many times. This chain joins TRBV20-1 and TRBJ2-5; no reliable D call. CDR3 size: 15 residues. CDR1 is DFQATT, CDR2 SNEGSKA, per germline (reference sequence). V lost 6 bases, J lost 5 bases, and 22 bases lay in between. CDR3 amino acids: CSAPMAGAGGETQYF. CDR3 bases: TGCAGTGCCCCGATGGCAGGCGCCGGTGGGGAGACCCAGTACTTC.